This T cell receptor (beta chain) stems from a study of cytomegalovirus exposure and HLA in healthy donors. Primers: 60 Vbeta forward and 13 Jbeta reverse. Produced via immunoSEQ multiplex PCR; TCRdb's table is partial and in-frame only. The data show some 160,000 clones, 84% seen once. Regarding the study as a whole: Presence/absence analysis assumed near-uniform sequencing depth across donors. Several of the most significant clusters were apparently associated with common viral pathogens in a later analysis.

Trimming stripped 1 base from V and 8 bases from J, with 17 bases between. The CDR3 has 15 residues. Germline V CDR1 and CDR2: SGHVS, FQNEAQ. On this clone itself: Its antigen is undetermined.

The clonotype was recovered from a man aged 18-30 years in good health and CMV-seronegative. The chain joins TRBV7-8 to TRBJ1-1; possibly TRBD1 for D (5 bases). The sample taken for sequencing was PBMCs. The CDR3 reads CASSLEDRAGKEAFF. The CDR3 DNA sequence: TGTGCCAGCAGCTTAGAAGATCGGGCAGGGAAAGAAGCTTTCTTT. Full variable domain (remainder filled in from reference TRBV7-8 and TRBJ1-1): GAGVSQSPRYKVAKRGQDVALRCDPISGHVSLFWYQQALGQGPEFLTYFQNEAQLDKSGLPSDRFFAERPEGSVSTLKIQRTQQEDSAVYLCASSLEDRAGKEAFFGQGTRLTVV.